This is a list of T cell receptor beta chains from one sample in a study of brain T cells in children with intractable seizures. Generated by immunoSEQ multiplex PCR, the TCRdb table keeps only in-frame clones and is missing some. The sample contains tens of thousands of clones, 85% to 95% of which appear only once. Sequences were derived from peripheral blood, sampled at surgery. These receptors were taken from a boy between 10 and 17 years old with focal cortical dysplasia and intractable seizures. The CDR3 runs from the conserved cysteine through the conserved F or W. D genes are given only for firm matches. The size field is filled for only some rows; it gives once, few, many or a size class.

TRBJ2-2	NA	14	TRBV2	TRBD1	CASSGQSNTGELFF	TGTGCCAGCTCGGGACAGTCGAACACCGGGGAGCTGTTTTTT
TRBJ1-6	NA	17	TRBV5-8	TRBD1	CASSRDRGRSYNSPLHF	TGTGCCAGCAGCCGAGACAGGGGACGGTCCTATAATTCACCCCTCCACTTT
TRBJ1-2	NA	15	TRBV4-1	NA	CASSPERSETYGYTF	TGCGCCAGCAGCCCCGAAAGGTCAGAGACCTATGGCTACACCTTC
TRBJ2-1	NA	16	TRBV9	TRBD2	CASSGPGLADYNEQFF	TGTGCCAGCAGCGGACCGGGACTAGCGGACTACAATGAGCAGTTCTTC
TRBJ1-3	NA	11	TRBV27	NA	CASSYRNTIYF	TGTGCCAGCAGTTATCGGAACACCATATATTTT
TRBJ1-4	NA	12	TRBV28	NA	CASSPIGEKLFF	TGTGCCAGCAGCCCAATAGGTGAAAAACTGTTTTTT
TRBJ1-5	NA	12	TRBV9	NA	CASSRELEPQHF	TGTGCCAGCAGCAGGGAGCTTGAGCCCCAGCATTTT
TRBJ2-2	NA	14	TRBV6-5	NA	CASREDTHTGELFF	TGTGCCAGCAGGGAGGACACCCACACCGGGGAGCTGTTTTTT
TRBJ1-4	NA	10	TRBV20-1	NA	CSATTDRTFF	TGCAGTGCAACCACGGACCGGACTTTTTTT
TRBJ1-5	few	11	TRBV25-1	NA	CASSEWEPQHF	TGTGCCAGCAGTGAGTGGGAGCCCCAGCATTTT
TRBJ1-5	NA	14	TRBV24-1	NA	CATSDTNVKGPQHF	TGTGCCACCAGTGACACAAATGTAAAGGGGCCCCAGCATTTT
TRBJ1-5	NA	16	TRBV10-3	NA	CAISDPGSRTGQPQHF	TGTGCCATCAGTGACCCGGGGTCGAGAACGGGTCAGCCCCAGCATTTT
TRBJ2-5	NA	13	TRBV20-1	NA	CSASIRAQETQYF	TGCAGTGCTAGTATCAGGGCACAAGAGACCCAGTACTTC
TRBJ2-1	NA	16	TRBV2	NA	CASSEEDRSAYNEQFF	TGTGCCAGCAGTGAAGAGGACAGATCGGCCTACAATGAGCAGTTCTTC
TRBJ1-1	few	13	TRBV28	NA	CASSPDWNTEAFF	TGTGCCAGCAGTCCGGACTGGAACACTGAAGCTTTCTTT
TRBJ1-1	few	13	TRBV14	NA	CASSEGRNTEAFF	TGTGCCAGCAGCGAGGGTAGGAACACTGAAGCTTTCTTT